This TCR beta chain originates from a study of T cell responses to AZD1222 COVID-19 vaccine. Study-wide results and limits: At baseline, just a handful of AZD1222 recipients tested seropositive. Donors were largely white British and mainly female; clonal diversity was possibly underestimated.

The CDR3 covers 17 residues. Germline trimming cut 2 bases from V and 6 bases from J; bases unmatched to any gene: 14. CDR1 and CDR2 (germline): LGHDT, YNNKEL (reference sequence). With regard to this clone: No antigen is known for it.

Measured with immunoSEQ multiplex PCR; TCRdb has only the in-frame clones, and not every one. The profile shows more than 60,000 clones, around 82% of them singletons. The source material was peripheral blood, sampled 28 days after the second AZD1222 dose. The TCR was taken from an adult who received the AZD1222 COVID-19 vaccine. This sequence joins TRBV3-1 (or the pseudogene TRBV3-2) and TRBJ2-7; 9 bases line up with TRBD1. CDR3 region: CASSQLYRGTGMSEQYF. The CDR3 coding sequence is TGTGCCAGCAGCCAACTATATAGGGGGACAGGGATGAGCGAGCAGTACTTC.